In this sample, the clone carrying this T cell receptor beta chain turned up once. This record belongs to a study of blood T cell repertoires in COVID-19. Overall study context: COVID-19 samples, acute and convalescent, were from the United States, Italy and Spain. Nucleic acid was either cDNA or gDNA, and it came from T cells, B-cell-depleted T cells, or PBMCs.

How the authors handled the data: Scientists estimated how many nucleated cells there were by amplifying reference gene primers. The method was immunoSEQ multiplex PCR; TCRdb's version includes in-frame clones alone and lacks a portion of them. The V and J calls and clone size were taken over from that table, and D and trimming were inferred from the DNA. The data contain 120,000 or so clones, about 82% of them singletons. The sequence derives from a man aged 60 to 69 with active or convalescent COVID-19. Material for sequencing was peripheral blood.

CDR3 bases: TGCAGCGTCCAAGGGGCTATCGACACTGAAGCTTTCTTT. As protein: CSVQGAIDTEAFF. The V call is TRBV29-1, the J call TRBJ1-1, with D perhaps matching TRBD1 (5 bases). CDR1 SQVTM and CDR2 ANQGSEA come from the germline V gene. The CDR3 covers 13 residues. The V and J ends lost 6 bases and 3 bases respectively, with 14 bases between them.